Listed here are 7 T cell receptor beta chains from one sample, sequenced in a study of sequential checkpoint blockade in melanoma. Treatment specified: randomized to nivolumab then ipilimumab (arm A) or the reverse (arm B). The data were produced by immunoSEQ multiplex PCR, yet TCRdb's version contains in-frame clones alone and is incomplete. The data hold under 25,000 clones, with approximately 72% observed a single time. Source: CD8+ T cells sorted from blood (inferred from file names), taken from a patient given nivolumab and ipilimumab in sequence. These receptor sequences come from a human donor with melanoma.

The genes are TRBV27 and TRBJ2-7, with TRBD2 identical over 12 bases. Trimming removed 3 bases from V and 2 bases from J; junction bases left unmatched: 5. This CDR3 contains 16 residues. Germline V lookup: CDR1 MNHEY, CDR2 SMNVEV (reference sequence). In DNA form, the CDR3 reads TGTGCCAGCAGTTTCTCTAGCGGGGGGGCCGCCTACGAGCAGTACTTC. Translated, it gives CASSFSSGGAAYEQYF.

The rearrangement links TRBV7-9 to TRBJ1-2, with D unclear. CDR3 length: 13 residues. The V gene's germline CDR1 is SEHNR and CDR2 FQNEAQ (reference sequence). V lost 5 bases, J lost 8 bases, and 15 bases lay in between. DNA for the CDR3: TGTGCCAGCAGCCTAGGAGGAAATGGGGGCTACACCTTC. Protein sequence: CASSLGGNGGYTF.

The chain is built from TRBV19 and TRBJ1-2; the D is unclear. There are 13 residues in the CDR3. Germline loops: CDR1 LNHDA, CDR2 SQIVND (reference sequence). V was shortened by 5 bases and J by 6 bases, with 13 bases between the two germline ends. The CDR3 loop reads CASSPVFFDGYTF. The CDR3 bases are TGTGCCAGTAGTCCCGTTTTCTTCGATGGCTACACCTTC. Combining the CDR3 with reference TRBV19 and TRBJ1-2 gives the whole variable domain DGGITQSPKYLFRKEGQNVTLSCEQNLNHDAMYWYRQDPGQGLRLIYYSQIVNDFQKGDIAEGYSVSREKKESFPLTVTSAQKNPTAFYLCASSPVFFDGYTFGSGTRLTVV.

The chain couples TRBV28 to TRBJ2-7, with a weak D call TRBD2 (5 bases). Trimming took off 4 bases at V and 3 bases at J, with 7 bases between the two ends. This CDR3 comprises 12 residues. CDR1 and CDR2 from the germline V gene are MDHEN and SYDVKM. The CDR3 loop reads CASSWTDYEQYF. The CDR3 DNA follows: TGTGCCAGCAGTTGGACTGACTACGAGCAGTACTTC.

The J gene is TRBJ1-4, the V gene TRBV19; 8 bases are a match to TRBD1. The germline V gene encodes CDR1 LNHDA and CDR2 SQIVND (reference sequence). V trimming: 10 bases; J trimming: 11 bases; junction bases outside the gene matches: 6. The CDR3 contains 11 residues. The CDR3 region has the DNA TGTGCCACCAAAACAGGGGGGAAACTGTTTTTT. It is translated as CATKTGGKLFF.

This chain connects TRBV5-1 to TRBJ1-1; maybe TRBD1 (5 bases). Trimming pared 4 bases from V and 0 bases from J, leaving 16 bases between. CDR3 length equals 16 residues. CDR1 is SGHRS and CDR2 is YFSETQ in the germline V gene. The CDR3 is CASSQVRGEMNTEAFF. In nucleotides, the CDR3 is TGCGCCAGCAGCCAGGTGCGGGGCGAGATGAACACTGAAGCTTTCTTT.

This chain uses TRBV7-8 with TRBJ1-1; tentatively, D is TRBD1 (5 bases). This CDR3 has 16 amino acids. V lost 0 bases and J 5 bases, leaving 16 bases between the germline ends. Germline-derived CDR1 and CDR2 are SGHVS and FQNEAQ. The CDR3 DNA sequence: TGTGCCAGCAGCTTAGCCGGGGCTCGCGGGGGGACTGAAGCTTTCTTT. This codes for CASSLAGARGGTEAFF.